What follows is one TCR beta chain and its context. This CDR3 is 11 amino acids long. V was shortened by 4 bases and J by 3 bases, with 3 bases between the two germline ends. Sequencing used immunoSEQ multiplex PCR; TCRdb keeps in-frame clones, though not all of them. The sample lists 130,000 to 150,000 clones; 70% to 90% were seen once. The data were obtained in a study of blood T cell repertoires in COVID-19. The source material was peripheral blood. The V gene is TRBV12-3 or TRBV12-4, the J gene TRBJ2-5; no firm D call. The receptor was derived from an older woman with COVID-19, enrolled during active disease. CDR3 sequence reads: CASSSEETQYF. DNA for the CDR3: TGTGCCAGCAGTTCGGAAGAGACCCAGTACTTC.